This T cell receptor beta chain was documented in a study of cytomegalovirus exposure and HLA in healthy donors. Trimming removed 6 bases from V and 4 bases from J; junction bases left unmatched: 13. This CDR3 comprises 17 residues. Germline V gene data show CDR1 as SNHLY and CDR2 as FYNNEI. Overall study findings and caveats: Researchers catalogued about 150 TCR beta chains as cytomegalovirus-associated. Testing in vitro showed a few CMV-associated chains specific for CMV antigens.

This clone has only a few counts. Its antigen is not known. Only in-frame clones appear in the TCRdb table, and some are missing; sequencing was by immunoSEQ multiplex PCR. The table has about 400,000 clones, roughly 89% seen once. The approximately 120-subject validation cohort, separate from the 666-subject first cohort, included the donors. J is TRBJ1-5 and V is TRBV2; 9 bases match TRBD1. Sequenced input: PBMCs. The clonotype was recovered from a woman aged 18-35 years in good health and CMV-seronegative. Here the CDR3 DNA reads TGTGCCAGCAGGGATCCCGAGGACAGGGGCCGAAATCAGCCCCAGCATTTT. As protein: CASRDPEDRGRNQPQHF.